The TCR beta chain described here comes from a study of T cells in Graves' hyperthyroidism and ophthalmopathy. Study-level results: Appearing also in blood were most of the thyroid clonotypes expanded above 0.001.

The germline V gene encodes CDR1 SNHLY and CDR2 FYNNEI. The CDR3 has 13 amino acids. The V gene lost 5 bases and the J gene lost 11 bases, with 16 bases spanning the gap. Diagnoses rested on clinical symptoms, serum thyroxine and TRAb, thyroid ultrasound and orbital computed tomography. Amplification of TCR beta CDR3 regions used RNA as the template. The primer set for the first-round RT-PCR of the TCR CDR3 was HTBI. TCRdb called the multiplex PCR reads again in MiXCR, with one record for every CDR3 protein. Among over 500,000 distinct CDR3 sequences, roughly 15% were seen once, and the ten largest hold approximately 13%. This clonotype has at least ten counts. Its target is not known.

The rearrangement joins TRBV2 to TRBJ1-5; no clear D. The TCR originated in a middle-aged woman with Graves' hyperthyroidism. The sample was blood. CDR3 DNA sequence: TGTGCCAGCAGTTCGAATGGGGTCAGGACCCAGCATTTT. Protein: CASSSNGVRTQHF.